The 30 T cell receptor beta chains presented below share a single source sample, sequenced in a study of shared clonotypes between healthy human individuals. Here immunoSEQ multiplex PCR was the method, and the copy in TCRdb shows in-frame clones only, minus some. The table records about 1 million clones, about 75% of them present only once. The specimen was memory CD4+ T cells sorted from blood. Subset denoted: CD45RA-negative fraction. The origin of the receptors is a man aged 18 to 30 in good health.

DNA for the CDR3: TGCAGCGTCATAGTCGGGACAGCGAACACTGAAGCTTTCTTT. Its translation: CSVIVGTANTEAFF. The chain joins TRBV29-1 to TRBJ1-1, with 7 bases lining up with TRBD1. The CDR3 length is 14 residues. CDR1 and CDR2 from the germline V gene are SQVTM and ANQGSEA. J was trimmed by 1 base and V by 6 bases; bases with no gene match: 8.

The rearrangement uses TRBV10-3 and TRBJ1-3, with TRBD1 identical over 9 bases. Germline CDR1 reads ENHRY; CDR2 reads SYGVKD. J gave up 0 bases and V 4 bases, and 4 bases lay outside the gene matches. The CDR3 totals 16 residues. DNA for the CDR3: TGTGCCATCAGTGGTCAGACAGGGGGCTCTGGAAACACCATATATTTT. This encodes CAISGQTGGSGNTIYF.

The V call is TRBV5-1, the J call TRBJ1-1, with D perhaps matching TRBD1 (6 bases). Germline V gene data show CDR1 as SGHRS and CDR2 as YFSETQ. Trimming stripped 6 bases from V and 5 bases from J, with 23 bases between. The CDR3 contains 16 residues. CDR3 bases: TGCGCCAGCACCGCCGGGACGGGAAGGGGGTATACTGAAGCTTTCTTT. This translates into CASTAGTGRGYTEAFF.

The chain uses TRBV11-2 and TRBJ2-7; D unresolved. The CDR3 runs 14 residues. Germline V gives CDR1 SGHAT, CDR2 FQNNGV. Trimming removed 4 bases at V and 0 bases at J, with 10 bases between. In DNA form, the CDR3 reads TGTGCCAGCAGCTCCCGGTCGCCCTCCTACGAGCAGTACTTC. Amino acid sequence: CASSSRSPSYEQYF. Supplemented by reference TRBV11-2 and TRBJ2-7, the full variable domain reads EAGVAQSPRYKIIEKRQSVAFWCNPISGHATLYWYQQILGQGPKLLIQFQNNGVVDDSQLPKDRFSAERLKGVDSTLKIQPAKLEDSAVYLCASSSRSPSYEQYFGPGTRLTVT.

This chain connects TRBV6-5 to TRBJ2-7; 8 bases map to TRBD1. The V gene end was trimmed by 4 bases and the J gene end by 3 bases; junction bases not matched to a gene: 11. The CDR3 has 16 residues. Looked up from germline, CDR1 is MNHEY and CDR2 is SVGAGI. CDR3 protein: CASSSYLPGQDYEQYF. For the CDR3, the DNA is TGTGCCAGCAGTTCCTACCTACCGGGACAGGACTACGAGCAGTACTTC.

In this sample, this clone turned up a few times. The rearrangement joins TRBV29-1 to TRBJ2-2; no reliable D call. The CDR3 loop spans 13 amino acids. V lost 2 bases, J lost 4 bases, and 8 bases lay in between. CDR1 is SQVTM and CDR2 is ANQGSEA in the germline V gene. The CDR3 sequence: CSVELRLTGELFF. For the CDR3, the DNA is TGCAGCGTTGAATTGCGGCTCACCGGGGAGCTGTTTTTT.

This clone was found once. The chain joins TRBV5-1 to TRBJ2-7, with TRBD2 as a possible D gene (7 bases). Germline values: CDR1 SGHRS, CDR2 YFSETQ. This CDR3 is 19 amino acids long. The V end was cut by 1 base, the J end by 0 bases, with 23 bases between. The CDR3 loop reads CASSLTADPGGRGSYEQYF. For the CDR3, the DNA is TGCGCCAGCAGCTTGACCGCCGACCCCGGGGGGCGCGGCTCCTACGAGCAGTACTTC.

The genes are TRBV6-1 and TRBJ1-1; D remains ambiguous. The CDR3 covers 13 residues. With 0 bases removed from V and 6 bases from J, the gap between germline ends came to 8 bases. Germline CDR1 and CDR2: MNHNS and SASEGT. The CDR3 spells CASSEAGWSEAFF. DNA of the CDR3: TGTGCCAGCAGTGAAGCGGGTTGGTCTGAAGCTTTCTTT.

The genes are TRBV10-3 and TRBJ2-5; D is uncertain. Germline V gives CDR1 ENHRY, CDR2 SYGVKD. The CDR3 is 13 amino acids. V was cut by 0 bases and J by 7 bases, with 9 bases left in between. The CDR3 nucleotides are TGTGCCATCAGTGAGTCGACGGGTGGGACCCAGTACTTC. This translates into CAISESTGGTQYF.

The chain joins TRBV7-9 to TRBJ2-1; 12 bases agree with TRBD2. The trim removed 5 bases at V and 9 bases at J, leaving 8 bases unmatched. Germline V gene lookup returns CDR1 SEHNR and CDR2 FQNEAQ (reference sequence). This CDR3 contains 15 residues. In DNA, the CDR3 is TGTGCCAGCAGCCTCGGACTAGCGGGGCTCGTTGAGCAGTTCTTC. This sequence encodes CASSLGLAGLVEQFF.

The sample holds many counts of this clone. The chain is built from TRBV5-6 and TRBJ2-7; TRBD2 agrees at 8 bases. There are 15 residues in the CDR3. The V gene's germline CDR1 is SGHDT and CDR2 YYEEEE. V shed 6 bases and J 2 bases; nucleotides not matched to a gene: 10. The CDR3 loop reads CASTYGAGAAYEQYF. In DNA, the CDR3 is TGTGCCAGCACTTACGGAGCGGGAGCGGCCTACGAGCAGTACTTC.

The chain uses TRBV5-4 and TRBJ1-2; possible D gene TRBD1, 5 bases. CDR1 SGHNT and CDR2 YYREEE come from the germline V gene (reference sequence). V was clipped by 0 bases and J by 5 bases, with 17 bases between them. The CDR3 length is 16 residues. Here the CDR3 reads CASSLGGTRLEYGYTF. CDR3 in DNA: TGTGCCAGCAGCTTGGGGGGGACCCGACTCGAATATGGCTACACCTTC. The variable domain in full, completed from reference TRBV5-4 and TRBJ1-2, reads ETGVTQSPTHLIKTRGQQVTLRCSSQSGHNTVSWYQQALGQGPQFIFQYYREEENGRGNFPPRFSGLQFPNYSSELNVNALELDDSALYLCASSLGGTRLEYGYTFGSGTRLTVV.

In the case of this clone: The same CDR3 is also encoded by other DNA sequences in this sample. The chain employs TRBV27 and TRBJ2-7; D may be TRBD2 (7 bases). Germline CDR1 and CDR2: MNHEY and SMNVEV (reference sequence). CDR3 size: 13 residues. V was clipped by 9 bases and J by 2 bases, with 14 bases between them. The CDR3 loop is CASSRGGAYEQYF. The CDR3 DNA reads TGTGCCAGTTCGAGGGGGGGGGCCTACGAGCAGTACTTC.

The chain couples TRBV18 to TRBJ1-1, with 7 bases matching TRBD1. This CDR3 is 17 amino acids long. Trimming removed 3 bases from V and 3 bases from J; junction bases left unmatched: 13. Germline CDR1 is KGHSH and CDR2 is LQKENI. CDR3 sequence (DNA): TGTGCCAGCTCACCTTTGGCAGGGGGGCAGTTGGACACTGAAGCTTTCTTT. It specifies CASSPLAGGQLDTEAFF. Full variable domain (outside the CDR3, taken from reference TRBV18 and TRBJ1-1): NAGVMQNPRHLVRRRGQEARLRCSPMKGHSHVYWYRQLPEEGLKFMVYLQKENIIDESGMPKERFSAEFPKEGPSILRIQQVVRGDSAAYFCASSPLAGGQLDTEAFFGQGTRLTVV.

The chain employs TRBV4-2 and TRBJ2-7; TRBD2 agrees at 10 bases. With 0 bases clipped from V and 3 bases from J, the junction kept 5 bases outside the gene matches. The germline V gene has CDR1 LGHNA and CDR2 YNFKEQ. The CDR3 is made up of 16 amino acids. The CDR3 DNA reads TGTGCCAGCAGCCAAGATGGTGGGACTAGCGACTACGAGCAGTACTTC. It codes for CASSQDGGTSDYEQYF.

The chain joins TRBV25-1 to TRBJ2-2, with D unclear. Germline CDR1 and CDR2: MGHDK and SYGVNS. With 3 bases removed from V and 3 bases from J, the gap between germline ends came to 14 bases. The length of the CDR3 is 16 residues. The CDR3 is CASSDFGRSYTGELFF. In DNA, the CDR3 is TGTGCCAGCAGTGATTTTGGCAGGTCCTACACCGGGGAGCTGTTTTTT.

The CDR3 nucleotides are TGTGCCAGCAGTCCAAACAGGGTAGCTAATGAAAAACTGTTTTTT. Its protein product is CASSPNRVANEKLFF. V usage is TRBV2 and J usage is TRBJ1-4; possible D gene TRBD1, 6 bases. The CDR3 spans 15 residues. V dropped 5 bases and J dropped 3 bases, with 13 bases sitting between them. Germline V gene sequence: CDR1 SNHLY, CDR2 FYNNEI.

The genes are TRBV6-7 and TRBJ2-7; TRBD2 is a possible D gene (6 bases). TRBV6-7 is classed as an ORF, of uncertain function. V lost 0 bases and J lost 2, with 11 bases in between. The CDR3 is 15 residues long. The CDR3 bases are TGTGCCAGCAGTTACTCGATTGCTAGCGCCTACGAGCAGTACTTC. It is translated as CASSYSIASAYEQYF.

The rearrangement links TRBV5-1 to TRBJ1-2; perhaps TRBD1 as D (5 bases). The V and J ends lost 4 bases and 4 bases respectively, with 17 bases between them. Germline V gene sequence: CDR1 SGHRS, CDR2 YFSETQ. This CDR3 has 15 amino acids. The CDR3 loop reads CASSVSLYQGYGYTF. The DNA of the CDR3 is TGCGCCAGCAGCGTTAGTCTTTACCAGGGCTATGGCTACACCTTC.

V is TRBV9 and J is TRBJ2-6; TRBD1 might be the D (5 bases). The germline V gene encodes CDR1 SGDLS and CDR2 YYNGEE. V lost 5 bases and J 3 bases, leaving 12 bases between the germline ends. The CDR3 runs to 15 residues. The DNA of the CDR3 is TGTGCCAGCAGTAAGGGGATTGGTGGGGCCAACGTCCTGACTTTC. Protein product: CASSKGIGGANVLTF.

This rearrangement joins TRBV6-5 to TRBJ2-5; perhaps TRBD1 as D (5 bases). V lost 4 bases and J 4 bases, leaving 13 bases between the germline ends. The germline gives CDR1 MNHEY, CDR2 SVGAGI. This CDR3 is 14 amino acids long. The CDR3 sequence: CASSWGRSGETQYF. CDR3 coding DNA: TGTGCCAGCAGTTGGGGCAGGTCCGGAGAGACCCAGTACTTC.

In the case of this clone: This may be a read error: a much more frequent sequence differs by one nucleotide. This chain links TRBV28 with TRBJ2-5, with D hard to call. Trimming took off 4 bases at V and 5 bases at J, with 8 bases between the two ends. Germline V CDR1 and CDR2: MDHEN, SYDVKM. CDR3 length equals 12 residues. CDR3 DNA sequence: TGTGCCAGCAGTTCGGTAGGGGAGACCCAGTACTTC. This gives the protein CASSSVGETQYF.

The sample holds a few counts of this clone. A much larger clone is a single base away; this may be a read error. This sample includes further DNA sequences coding for the same CDR3. The chain is built from TRBV11-3 and TRBJ1-1; D is ambiguous. Germline CDR1 and CDR2: SGHNT and YENEEA. The CDR3 is made up of 13 amino acids. V was shortened by 3 bases and J by 1 base, with 6 bases between the two germline ends. The CDR3: CASSFGENTEAFF. The CDR3 region has the DNA TGTGCCAGCAGCTTTGGGGAGAACACTGAAGCTTTCTTT.

Only one count was recorded for this clone. At the DNA level, this CDR3 is encoded by other sequences in the same sample as well. As DNA, the CDR3 is TGCGCCAGCAGCTTAACGGAGACCCAGTACTTC. Protein product: CASSLTETQYF. The chain combines TRBV5-1 with TRBJ2-5; D call uncertain. CDR3 length: 11 amino acids. With 2 bases removed from V and 5 bases from J, the gap between germline ends came to 4 bases. Germline V gives CDR1 SGHRS, CDR2 YFSETQ.

The chain carries TRBV9 and TRBJ1-6, with a possible D match to TRBD1 (5 bases). V gave up 4 bases and J gave up 3 bases, with 11 bases separating them. In germline, CDR1 is SGDLS, CDR2 YYNGEE. CDR3 length: 15 amino acids. The CDR3 bases are TGTGCCAGCAGCCTTACGGGGGGCTATAATTCACCCCTCCACTTT. Translating gives CASSLTGGYNSPLHF.

Notes on this clone: In the same sample, other DNA sequences code for this CDR3. V usage is TRBV30 and J usage is TRBJ1-6; TRBD1 is a possible D gene (6 bases). In germline, CDR1 is GTSNPN, CDR2 SVGIG (reference sequence). Trimming took off 3 bases at V and 10 bases at J, with 16 bases between the two ends. The CDR3 is 14 residues long. CDR3 residues: CAWRAGGVRSPLHF. CDR3 sequence (DNA): TGTGCCTGGAGGGCTGGGGGCGTACGGTCACCCCTCCACTTT.

This CDR3 reads CASSELPRLNTEAFF. The CDR3 region has the DNA TGTGCCAGCAGTGAACTGCCCAGGCTGAACACTGAAGCTTTCTTT. This chain links TRBV6-1 with TRBJ1-1; D uncertain. This CDR3 contains 15 residues. V was clipped by 2 bases and J by 0 bases, with 10 bases between them. Germline values: CDR1 MNHNS, CDR2 SASEGT.

The chain is built from TRBV27 and TRBJ1-1; the D gene is possibly TRBD1 (6 bases). The CDR3 extends over 14 amino acids. V lost 2 bases and J 4 bases, leaving 11 bases between the germline ends. Germline V gene data show CDR1 as MNHEY and CDR2 as SMNVEV (reference sequence). The CDR3 spells CASSLQGKGTEAFF. The CDR3 nucleotides are TGTGCCAGCAGTTTACAGGGGAAGGGCACTGAAGCTTTCTTT.

The chain links TRBV25-1 to TRBJ1-5, with TRBD1 identical over 11 bases. With 4 bases clipped from V and 6 bases from J, the junction kept 8 bases outside the gene matches. CDR3 size: 16 residues. Germline CDR1 and CDR2: MGHDK and SYGVNS. CDR3 sequence: CASSAIGTGGSQPQHF. As DNA, the CDR3 is TGTGCCAGCAGTGCCATAGGGACAGGGGGAAGTCAGCCCCAGCATTTT.

The DNA of the CDR3 is TGTGCCAGCAGCTTAAGGCAGGGAATGAGAGAGACCCAGTACTTC. Translated, it gives CASSLRQGMRETQYF. The V gene is TRBV7-6, the J gene TRBJ2-5; perhaps TRBD1 as D (5 bases). The CDR3 covers 15 residues. Germline loops: CDR1 SGHVS, CDR2 FNYEAQ. The V gene lost 2 bases and the J gene lost 4 bases, with 14 bases spanning the gap.